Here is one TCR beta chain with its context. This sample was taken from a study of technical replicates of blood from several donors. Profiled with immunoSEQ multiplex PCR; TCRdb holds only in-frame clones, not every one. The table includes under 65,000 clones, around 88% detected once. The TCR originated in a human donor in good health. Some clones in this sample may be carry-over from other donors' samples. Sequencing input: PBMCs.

CDR3 sequence: CASTPGQGHEQFF. The CDR3 DNA is TGTGCCAGCACTCCGGGACAGGGCCATGAGCAGTTCTTC. The chain is built from TRBV11-2 and TRBJ2-1, with 9 bases lining up with TRBD1. CDR1 SGHAT and CDR2 FQNNGV come from the germline V gene. J lost 8 bases, V lost 7 bases, and 6 bases had no gene match. The CDR3 totals 13 residues. Full variable domain (missing parts from reference TRBV11-2 and TRBJ2-1): EAGVAQSPRYKIIEKRQSVAFWCNPISGHATLYWYQQILGQGPKLLIQFQNNGVVDDSQLPKDRFSAERLKGVDSTLKIQPAKLEDSAVYLCASTPGQGHEQFFGPGTRLTVL.